This T cell receptor (beta chain) was captured in a study of blood T cells in healthy people across ages. A second PCR, run for roughly 7 to 12 cycles, used a sample-barcoded 5' primer plus a J-beta primer mix. MiXCR, run by TCRdb on the 5' RACE reads, gives a single entry per CDR3 protein. The repertoire has fewer than 900,000 distinct CDR3 sequences, around 34% of them found once; the top ten carry around 13%. With V trimmed by 6 bases and J by 7 bases, 7 bases remained unmatched. Germline V lookup: CDR1 SGHRS, CDR2 YFSETQ. CDR3 length equals 15 residues. The chain is built from TRBV5-1 and TRBJ2-2; the match to TRBD2 covers 12 bases. Sequencing was performed on blood. This clonotype was obtained from a man between 18 and 35 years old in good health. CDR3 in amino acids: CASTRTSGTNGELFF. As DNA, the CDR3 is TGCGCCAGCACGAGGACTAGCGGGACAAACGGGGAGCTGTTTTTT.